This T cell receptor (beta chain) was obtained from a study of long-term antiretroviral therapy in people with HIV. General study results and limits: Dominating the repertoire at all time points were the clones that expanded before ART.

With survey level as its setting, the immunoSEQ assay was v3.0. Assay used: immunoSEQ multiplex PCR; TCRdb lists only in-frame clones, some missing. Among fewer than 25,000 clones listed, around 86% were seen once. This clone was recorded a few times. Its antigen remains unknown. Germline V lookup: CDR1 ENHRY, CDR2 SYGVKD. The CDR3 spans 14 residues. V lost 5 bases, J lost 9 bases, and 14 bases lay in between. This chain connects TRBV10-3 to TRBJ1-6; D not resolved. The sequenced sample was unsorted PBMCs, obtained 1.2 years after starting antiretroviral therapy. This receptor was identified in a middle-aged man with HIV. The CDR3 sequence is CAISTTTIGSPLHF. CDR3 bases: TGTGCCATCAGTACCACCACGATAGGTTCACCCCTCCACTTT.